These 15 T cell receptor beta chains were all obtained from the same sample, sequenced in a study of blood T cell repertoires in COVID-19. The repertoire was sequenced with immunoSEQ multiplex PCR; TCRdb's copy has only in-frame clones and lacks some. The data show roughly 300,000 clones, approximately 84% seen once. The source material was PBMCs or T cells enriched from blood (not recorded which). The source of these receptors is a man in his thirties or forties who had recovered from COVID-19.

The chain carries TRBV5-5 and TRBJ2-2, with TRBD1 identical over 8 bases. With V trimmed by 0 bases and J by 2 bases, 6 bases remained unmatched. The CDR3 length is 17 residues. Germline V lookup: CDR1 SGHKS, CDR2 YYEKEE (reference sequence). The CDR3 loop is CASSLGRAGGNTGELFF. Here the CDR3 DNA reads TGTGCCAGCAGCTTGGGTCGGGCAGGGGGCAACACCGGGGAGCTGTTTTTT.

The chain uses TRBV3-1 (or the pseudogene TRBV3-2) and TRBJ1-1; D possibly corresponds to TRBD1 (5 bases). Germline CDR1 and CDR2: LGHDT and YNNKEL (reference sequence). The V and J ends lost 6 bases and 3 bases respectively, with 14 bases between them. The length of the CDR3 is 14 residues. The CDR3 region is CASSPSWGDTEAFF. The DNA of the CDR3 is TGTGCCAGCAGTCCTTCATGGGGGGACACTGAAGCTTTCTTT.

The gene calls are TRBV6-1 and TRBJ2-7; the match to TRBD1 covers 10 bases. CDR1 and CDR2 (germline): MNHNS, SASEGT. After removal of 2 bases from V and 2 bases from J, the junction contained 6 bases not matched to a gene. CDR3 length: 16 amino acids. The CDR3 DNA reads as TGTGCCAGCAGTGAAAGGGGGGGGACAGGGGCCTACGAGCAGTACTTC. Its protein is CASSERGGTGAYEQYF.

This chain links TRBV10-2 with TRBJ2-7, with TRBD2 as a possible D gene (5 bases). Deletions cut 6 bases from V and 0 bases from J, with 15 bases between. Germline V gene data show CDR1 as WSHSY and CDR2 as SAAADI. CDR3 length: 15 residues. The CDR3 reads CASSSVERFSYEQYF. CDR3 nucleotides: TGCGCCAGCAGCTCCGTCGAGCGGTTCTCCTACGAGCAGTACTTC.

The rearrangement joins TRBV5-1 to TRBJ1-1; 10 nucleotides match TRBD1. The V gene's germline CDR1 is SGHRS and CDR2 YFSETQ. V trimming: 4 bases; J trimming: 0 bases; junction bases outside the gene matches: 6. This CDR3 spans 16 amino acids. CDR3 sequence (DNA): TGCGCCAGCAGCCCGGGACAGGGGACCCTGAACACTGAAGCTTTCTTT. Protein: CASSPGQGTLNTEAFF.

This clone was seen a handful of times. V usage is TRBV3-1 (or the pseudogene TRBV3-2) and J usage is TRBJ2-7, with 11 bases matching TRBD2. Germline V gene lookup returns CDR1 LGHDT and CDR2 YNNKEL (reference sequence). With 3 bases clipped from V and 6 bases from J, the junction kept 4 bases outside the gene matches. The CDR3 is 14 amino acids. The CDR3 coding sequence is TGTGCCAGCAGCCAGTTCCTAGCGGGAGGCGAGCAGTACTTC. Its protein is CASSQFLAGGEQYF.

This chain uses TRBV6-5 with TRBJ2-3, with a weak D call TRBD1 (5 bases). CDR3 size: 14 residues. Trimming stripped 8 bases from V and 4 bases from J, with 16 bases between. The germline V gene encodes CDR1 MNHEY and CDR2 SVGAGI. CDR3 loop: CASSEQGYADTQYF. In nucleotides, the CDR3 is TGTGCCAGCTCGGAGCAGGGCTACGCAGATACGCAGTATTTT.

CDR3 nucleotide sequence: TGTGCCAGCAGTGAAGCCGGGACAGTCAACTATGGCTACACCTTC. This encodes CASSEAGTVNYGYTF. The chain couples TRBV6-1 to TRBJ1-2; 7 positions match TRBD1. V lost 0 bases and J lost 2; bases outside the gene matches: 3. Germline V gene lookup returns CDR1 MNHNS and CDR2 SASEGT. CDR3 length equals 15 residues.

The chain uses TRBV6-2 or TRBV6-3 and TRBJ1-5; weak D call: TRBD1 (6 bases). The CDR3 is made up of 14 amino acids. Germline V lookup: CDR1 MNHEY, CDR2 SVGEGT. Trimming removed 2 bases at V and 6 bases at J, with 11 bases between. In nucleotides, the CDR3 is TGTGCCAGCAGTTACCCAGGGGATGGTCAGCCCCAGCATTTT. Translating gives CASSYPGDGQPQHF.

This clone has a single count. For the CDR3, the DNA is TGTGCCAGTTCCCGGGACTCTGGAAACACCATATATTTT. It translates to CASSRDSGNTIYF. The genes are TRBV19 and TRBJ1-3; D remains ambiguous. This CDR3 comprises 13 residues. Germline V lookup: CDR1 LNHDA, CDR2 SQIVND (reference sequence). V was shortened by 8 bases and J by 0 bases, with 8 bases between the two germline ends.

This chain connects TRBV19 to TRBJ2-7; D is undetermined. From germline, CDR1 is LNHDA and CDR2 SQIVND (reference sequence). The CDR3 has 14 amino acids. The V end was cut by 6 bases, the J end by 3 bases, with 15 bases between. CDR3 loop: CASSMAPLGYEQYF. The CDR3 DNA follows: TGTGCCAGTAGCATGGCCCCCCTAGGCTACGAGCAGTACTTC.

This chain links TRBV6-2 or TRBV6-3 with TRBJ2-5; D not resolved. V lost 2 bases, J lost 1 base, and 11 bases lay in between. This CDR3 is 15 amino acids long. Germline CDR1 is MNHEY and CDR2 is SVGEGT. CDR3 bases: TGTGCCAGCAGTTACACGCAGGCTACCCAAGAGACCCAGTACTTC. Protein sequence: CASSYTQATQETQYF.

V usage is TRBV6-6 and J usage is TRBJ1-2, with D perhaps matching TRBD1 (5 bases). The CDR3 contains 13 residues. V shed 4 bases and J shed 1 base, with 7 bases lying between them. Per germline, CDR1 MNHNY and CDR2 SVGAGI (reference sequence). The CDR3 protein is CASSFDSNYGYTF. The CDR3 nucleotides are TGTGCCAGCAGTTTTGACAGTAACTATGGCTACACCTTC.

The gene calls are TRBV29-1 and TRBJ1-3; tentatively, D is TRBD1 (5 bases). The CDR3 is made up of 13 amino acids. Germline assignment: CDR1 SQVTM and CDR2 ANQGSEA. Trimming cost V 1 base and J 2 bases, with 6 bases left between them. For the CDR3, the DNA is TGCAGCGTTGAAGGGGGGGCTGGAAACACCATATATTTT. This gives the protein CSVEGGAGNTIYF.

J is TRBJ2-5 and V is TRBV9, with 9 bases matching TRBD2. The germline V gene has CDR1 SGDLS and CDR2 YYNGEE. Trimming at V came to 4 bases and at J to 1 base, leaving 17 bases not matched to a gene. The CDR3 length is 19 residues. The CDR3 reads CASSPGASGAGVAQETQYF. For the CDR3, the DNA is TGTGCCAGCAGCCCCGGGGCTAGCGGGGCCGGGGTGGCCCAAGAGACCCAGTACTTC.